This TCR beta chain is drawn from a study of control samples from healthy donors and cancer patients. Assay used: immunoSEQ multiplex PCR; TCRdb lists only in-frame clones, some missing. The profile shows 130,000 to 150,000 clones, over 90% of them singletons. Per germline, CDR1 GTSNPN and CDR2 SVGIG (reference sequence). The CDR3 runs to 12 residues. Trimming cost V 3 bases and J 2 bases, with 5 bases left between them. The chain is built from TRBV30 and TRBJ1-5; no clear D gene. The sample consisted of PBMCs. The clonotype was recovered from a man aged 55 to 70 with colorectal cancer. The CDR3 bases are TGTGCCTGGAGCTACCGCAATCAGCCCCAGCATTTT. It codes for CAWSYRNQPQHF.